The rows below give T cell receptor beta chains drawn from one sample of a study of Tregs in tolerant kidney transplant recipients. Produced via immunoSEQ multiplex PCR; TCRdb's table is partial and in-frame only. In the table there are about 73,000 clones, under 98% of which are singletons. Material: CD4+ T cells from blood, obtained before the transplant. These receptors were collected from a human donor who received a combined kidney and bone marrow transplant. Both conserved end residues are part of each CDR3. A D gene is named only where the DNA matches it firmly. Not all rows give a size; the values are once, few, many and, for expanded clones, a class.

d_call,j_call,v_call,clone_size,cdr3_aa,cdr3_nt
NA,TRBJ1-1,TRBV7-6,NA,CASSPRSNTEAFF,TGTGCCAGCAGCCCGAGGAGTAACACTGAAGCTTTCTTT
NA,TRBJ2-5,TRBV19,NA,CASSPQNGETQYF,TGTGCCAGTAGCCCGCAAAACGGGGAGACCCAGTACTTC
NA,TRBJ1-2,TRBV15,NA,CATSRSYRSTSANYGYTF,TGTGCCACCAGCAGATCCTACAGGTCCACCTCAGCTAACTATGGCTACACCTTC
TRBD1,TRBJ1-2,TRBV7-9,NA,CASSARDRERSYGYTF,TGTGCCAGCAGTGCCCGGGACAGGGAGCGTAGCTATGGCTACACCTTC
TRBD1,TRBJ1-1,TRBV6-1,once,CASSGKTGRNTEAFF,TGTGCCAGCAGTGGAAAGACAGGGAGGAACACTGAAGCTTTCTTT
NA,TRBJ1-2,TRBV11-2,NA,CASSSGQLIYGYTF,TGTGCCAGCAGCTCTGGACAGCTAATCTATGGCTACACCTTC
NA,TRBJ2-5,TRBV21-1,NA,CASSKVSPALQETQYF,TGTGCCAGCAGCAAAGTATCACCAGCGCTCCAAGAGACCCAGTACTTC
NA,TRBJ1-4,TRBV10-3,NA,CAISESTRFNEKLFF,TGTGCCATCAGTGAGTCAACCAGATTTAATGAAAAACTGTTTTTT
NA,TRBJ2-1,TRBV5-4,NA,CASSLRSLAVLDEQFF,TGTGCCAGCAGCCTCCGCTCGTTAGCGGTTCTCGATGAGCAGTTCTTC
NA,TRBJ2-3,TRBV5-1,once,CASKFGGTDTQYF,TGCGCCAGCAAATTCGGGGGCACAGATACGCAGTATTTT
TRBD2,TRBJ2-3,TRBV5-1,NA,CASSLGLAESTDTQYF,TGCGCCAGCAGCTTGGGGCTAGCGGAGAGCACAGATACGCAGTATTTT
NA,TRBJ2-7,TRBV25-1,NA,CASSAPGGTVSYEQYF,TGTGCCAGCAGTGCTCCAGGGGGGACAGTCTCCTACGAGCAGTACTTC
NA,TRBJ1-1,TRBV21-1,NA,CASSKEKWRLTAPPNTEAFF,TGTGCCAGCAGCAAAGAGAAATGGAGGCTTACAGCTCCCCCGAACACTGAAGCTTTCTTT
TRBD1,TRBJ2-4,TRBV11-1,NA,CASSWDREFQNIQYF,TGTGCCAGCAGCTGGGACAGGGAGTTTCAAAACATTCAGTACTTC
NA,TRBJ1-3,TRBV7-2,NA,CASSQGFLSGNTIYF,TGTGCCAGCAGTCAGGGGTTCCTCTCTGGAAACACCATATATTTT
TRBD1,TRBJ1-1,TRBV19,NA,CASSTPDRGNTEAFF,TGTGCCAGTAGTACCCCCGACAGGGGGAACACTGAAGCTTTCTTT
NA,TRBJ2-6,TRBV28,NA,CASSRLPGSGANVLTF,TGTGCCAGCAGTCGACTTCCAGGGTCTGGGGCCAACGTCCTGACTTTC
NA,TRBJ1-3,TRBV2,NA,CASSDWHLGNTIYF,TGTGCCAGCAGTGACTGGCACCTCGGAAACACCATATATTTT
TRBD2,TRBJ2-3,TRBV28,NA,CASSPPTSGRNTQYF,TGTGCCAGCAGTCCCCCAACTAGCGGGAGAAATACGCAGTATTTT
NA,TRBJ2-5,TRBV19,NA,CASSIGKEAQYF,TGTGCCAGTAGTATTGGTAAGGAGGCCCAGTACTTC
NA,TRBJ1-1,TRBV7-9,NA,CASSLAENTEAFF,TGTGCCAGCAGCTTGGCCGAGAACACTGAAGCTTTCTTT
NA,TRBJ2-5,TRBV21-1,NA,CASSNIGRASVKRETQYF,TGTGCCAGCAGCAACATAGGTAGGGCTAGCGTTAAGCGGGAGACCCAGTACTTC
TRBD2,TRBJ2-3,TRBV10-3,once,CAISETSGSGTDTQYF,TGTGCCATCAGTGAGACTAGCGGGAGTGGCACAGATACGCAGTATTTT
NA,TRBJ1-4,TRBV10-1,NA,CASSDPQDPGVLYEKLFF,TGCGCCAGCAGTGACCCGCAGGACCCCGGGGTTTTGTATGAAAAACTGTTTTTT
NA,TRBJ2-1,TRBV7-3,few,CASSLSGNEQFF,TGTGCCAGCAGCCTATCCGGGAATGAGCAGTTCTTC
TRBD1,TRBJ2-2,TRBV19,NA,CASSITGGSPPGELFF,TGTGCCAGTAGTATCACAGGGGGTTCCCCCCCCGGGGAGCTGTTTTTT
TRBD1,TRBJ1-1,TRBV7-9,NA,CASSLGFVSQGALITEAFF,TGTGCCAGCAGCTTAGGATTTGTTTCGCAGGGGGCGCTTATAACTGAAGCTTTCTTT
NA,TRBJ2-3,TRBV19,NA,CASMGGGTDTQYF,TGTGCCAGTATGGGGGGTGGCACAGATACGCAGTATTTT
TRBD1,TRBJ1-2,TRBV7-2,NA,CASSFDRDSGYGYTF,TGTGCCAGCAGCTTCGACCGGGACAGTGGTTATGGCTACACCTTC
NA,TRBJ2-3,TRBV11-2,few,CAQGDYTTDTQYF,TGTGCCCAAGGGGATTACACCACAGATACGCAGTATTTT
NA,TRBJ1-1,TRBV18,NA,CASSPEAASDTEAFF,TGTGCCAGCTCACCAGAGGCAGCCTCGGACACTGAAGCTTTCTTT
NA,TRBJ1-2,TRBV5-1,once,CASSLAPPGGANGYTF,TGCGCCAGCAGCTTGGCCCCCCCGGGAGGGGCAAATGGCTACACCTTC
TRBD1,TRBJ1-5,TRBV19,NA,CASSVDRAPNQPQHF,TGTGCCAGTAGCGTCGACAGGGCTCCTAATCAGCCCCAGCATTTT
NA,TRBJ2-5,TRBV2,NA,CASSVVFGGQETQYF,TGTGCCAGCAGTGTCGTTTTCGGCGGCCAAGAGACCCAGTACTTC
NA,TRBJ1-1,TRBV10-3,NA,CAISKQGFNTEAFF,TGTGCCATCAGCAAACAGGGATTTAACACTGAAGCTTTCTTT
NA,TRBJ2-7,TRBV4-3,NA,CASSQDSARRDYEQYF,TGCGCCAGCAGCCAAGATTCCGCGCGGCGGGACTACGAGCAGTACTTC
NA,TRBJ2-3,TRBV30,NA,CAWSVGTETDTQYF,TGTGCCTGGAGTGTAGGAACGGAGACAGATACGCAGTATTTT
NA,TRBJ2-7,TRBV11-2,NA,CASSFTGTTYYEQYF,TGTGCCAGCAGCTTTACAGGGACAACCTACTACGAGCAGTACTTC
NA,TRBJ1-5,TRBV28,NA,CASRWTDFNQPQHF,TGTGCCAGCAGATGGACAGACTTTAATCAGCCCCAGCATTTT
NA,TRBJ2-3,TRBV7-8,NA,CASSAANTDTQYF,TGTGCCAGCAGCGCCGCTAACACAGATACGCAGTATTTT